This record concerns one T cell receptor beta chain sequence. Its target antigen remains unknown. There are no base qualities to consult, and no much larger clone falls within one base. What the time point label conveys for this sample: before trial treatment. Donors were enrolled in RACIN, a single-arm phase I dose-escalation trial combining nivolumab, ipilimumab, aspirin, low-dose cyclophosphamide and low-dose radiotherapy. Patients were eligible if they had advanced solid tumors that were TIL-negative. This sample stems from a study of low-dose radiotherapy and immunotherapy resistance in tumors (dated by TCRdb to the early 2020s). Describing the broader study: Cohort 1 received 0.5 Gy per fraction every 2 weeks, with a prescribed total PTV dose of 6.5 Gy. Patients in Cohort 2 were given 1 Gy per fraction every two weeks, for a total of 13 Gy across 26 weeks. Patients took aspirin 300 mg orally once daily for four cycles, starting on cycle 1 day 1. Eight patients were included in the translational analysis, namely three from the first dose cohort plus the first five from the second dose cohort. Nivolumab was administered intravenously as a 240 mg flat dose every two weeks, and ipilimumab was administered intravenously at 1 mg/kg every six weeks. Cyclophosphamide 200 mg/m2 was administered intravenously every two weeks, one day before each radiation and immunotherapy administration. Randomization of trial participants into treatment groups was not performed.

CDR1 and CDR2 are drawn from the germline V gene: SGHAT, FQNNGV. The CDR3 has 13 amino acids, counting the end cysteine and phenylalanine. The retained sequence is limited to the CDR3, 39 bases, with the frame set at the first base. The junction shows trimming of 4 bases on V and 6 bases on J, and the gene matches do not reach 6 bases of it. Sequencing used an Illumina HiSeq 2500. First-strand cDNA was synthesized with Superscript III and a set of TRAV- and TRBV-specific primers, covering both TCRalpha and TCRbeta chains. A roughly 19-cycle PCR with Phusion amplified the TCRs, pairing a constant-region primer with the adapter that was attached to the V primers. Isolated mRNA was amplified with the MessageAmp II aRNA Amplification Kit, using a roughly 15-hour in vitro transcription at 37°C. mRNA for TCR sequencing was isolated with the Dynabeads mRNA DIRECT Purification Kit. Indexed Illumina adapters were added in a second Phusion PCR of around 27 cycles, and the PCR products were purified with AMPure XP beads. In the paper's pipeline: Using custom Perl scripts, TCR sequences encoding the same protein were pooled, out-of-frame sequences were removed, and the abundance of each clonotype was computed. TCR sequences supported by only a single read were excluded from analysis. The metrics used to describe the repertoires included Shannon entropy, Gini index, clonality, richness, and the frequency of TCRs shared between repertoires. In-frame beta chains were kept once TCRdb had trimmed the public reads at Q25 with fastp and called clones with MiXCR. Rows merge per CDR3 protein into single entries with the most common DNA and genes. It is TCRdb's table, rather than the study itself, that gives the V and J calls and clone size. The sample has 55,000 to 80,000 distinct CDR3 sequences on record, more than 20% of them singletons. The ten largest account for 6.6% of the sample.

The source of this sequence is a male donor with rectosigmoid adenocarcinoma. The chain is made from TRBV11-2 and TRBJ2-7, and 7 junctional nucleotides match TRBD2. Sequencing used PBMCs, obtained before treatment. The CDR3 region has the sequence CASSWGGEPEQYF. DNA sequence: TGTGCCAGCAGCTGGGGGGGGGAGCCCGAGCAGTACTTC.